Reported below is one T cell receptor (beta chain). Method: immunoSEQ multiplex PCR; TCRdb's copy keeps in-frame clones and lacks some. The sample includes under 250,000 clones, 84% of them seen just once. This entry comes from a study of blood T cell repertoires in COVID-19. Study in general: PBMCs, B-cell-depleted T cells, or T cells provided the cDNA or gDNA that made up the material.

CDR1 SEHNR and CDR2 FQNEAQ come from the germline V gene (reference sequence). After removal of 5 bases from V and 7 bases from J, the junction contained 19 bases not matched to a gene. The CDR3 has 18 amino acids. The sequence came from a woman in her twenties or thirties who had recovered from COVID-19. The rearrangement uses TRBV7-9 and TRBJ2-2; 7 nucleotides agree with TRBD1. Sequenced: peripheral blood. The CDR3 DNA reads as TGTGCCAGCAGCCCAGCAGGATTGGACAGGCCTTCGGGCGGGGAGCTGTTTTTT. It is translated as CASSPAGLDRPSGGELFF.